The next 15 T cell receptor beta chains were all read from a single sample in a study of T cell changes during pregnancy in multiple sclerosis. The data were produced by immunoSEQ multiplex PCR, yet TCRdb's version contains in-frame clones alone and is incomplete. The profile shows approximately 50,000 clones, approximately 90% of them singletons. The sequences come from CD4+ T cells from peripheral blood mononuclear cells, collected after pregnancy. The receptors stem from a female donor with multiple sclerosis, enrolled in a pregnancy study.

The chain carries TRBV29-1 and TRBJ2-3, with D possibly matching TRBD2 (6 bases). The CDR3 is 12 amino acids. V lost 6 bases to trimming and J lost 6 bases, with 13 bases between them. The germline gives CDR1 SQVTM, CDR2 ANQGSEA. The CDR3 nucleotides read TGCAGCGTCATTAGCGGAATGGATACGCAGTATTTT. It encodes CSVISGMDTQYF.

This clone came up once. The V call is TRBV7-9, the J call TRBJ2-1; possible D gene TRBD1, 6 bases. CDR3 length: 14 amino acids. Germline CDR1 reads SEHNR; CDR2 reads FQNEAQ (reference sequence). The V gene lost 1 base and the J gene lost 6 bases, with 10 bases spanning the gap. CDR3: CASSLGKGVNEQFF. The CDR3 DNA reads as TGTGCCAGCAGCTTAGGGAAGGGGGTCAATGAGCAGTTCTTC.

This chain uses TRBV5-4 with TRBJ2-7; 10 bases are a match to TRBD2. CDR1 and CDR2 from the germline V gene are SGHNT and YYREEE (reference sequence). The CDR3 is 15 residues long. The V gene end was trimmed by 0 bases and the J gene end by 3 bases; junction bases not matched to a gene: 3. DNA for the CDR3: TGTGCCAGCAGCTTGGCTAGCGGGAGTATCTACGAGCAGTACTTC. It codes for CASSLASGSIYEQYF.

The chain links TRBV5-1 to TRBJ2-1; 9 nucleotides align to TRBD2. Unmatched junction bases numbered 8, after V lost 2 bases and J lost 8 bases. The CDR3 spans 15 residues. The germline gives CDR1 SGHRS, CDR2 YFSETQ. The CDR3 sequence: CASSLYGGRGDEQFF. CDR3 DNA: TGCGCCAGCAGCTTATATGGCGGGAGGGGCGATGAGCAGTTCTTC. Combining the CDR3 with reference TRBV5-1 and TRBJ2-1 gives the whole variable domain KAGVTQTPRYLIKTRGQQVTLSCSPISGHRSVSWYQQTPGQGLQFLFEYFSETQRNKGNFPGRFSGRQFSNSRSEMNVSTLELGDSALYLCASSLYGGRGDEQFFGPGTRLTVL.

The chain combines TRBV25-1 with TRBJ1-2; 7 positions agree with TRBD1. This CDR3 is built from 13 residues. Trimming at V came to 9 bases and at J to 4 bases, leaving 8 bases not matched to a gene. Per the germline V gene, CDR1 is MGHDK and CDR2 is SYGVNS. CDR3 DNA: TGTGCCAGTCAGGGACAGCTGACCTATGGCTACACCTTC. It specifies CASQGQLTYGYTF.

The rearrangement uses TRBV6-5 and TRBJ2-3; 13 bases align to TRBD2. Per germline, CDR1 MNHEY and CDR2 SVGAGI. This CDR3 spans 16 amino acids. V lost 4 bases and J lost 4; bases outside the gene matches: 5. The CDR3 sequence: CASSSLAGGSADTQYF. The CDR3 DNA is TGTGCCAGCAGTTCACTAGCGGGAGGGTCGGCAGATACGCAGTATTTT.

V usage is TRBV7-8 and J usage is TRBJ2-7, with TRBD2 identical over 7 bases. Germline V lookup: CDR1 SGHVS, CDR2 FQNEAQ. Trimming at V came to 0 bases and at J to 6 bases, leaving 11 bases not matched to a gene. This CDR3 contains 16 residues. For the CDR3, the DNA is TGTGCCAGCAGCTTAGCTCCTTCCAGCGGGATCTTCGAGCAGTACTTC. Its translation: CASSLAPSSGIFEQYF.

The V call is TRBV2, the J call TRBJ2-5; 12 nucleotides align to TRBD2. The CDR3 sequence is 15 residues long. Per the germline V gene, CDR1 is SNHLY and CDR2 is FYNNEI. V shed 7 bases and J 4 bases; nucleotides not matched to a gene: 7. CDR3 in DNA: TGTGCCAGCAAGAGACTAGCGGGAGTCCCAGAGACCCAGTACTTC. Residues: CASKRLAGVPETQYF.

The rearrangement uses TRBV28 and TRBJ1-1; the match to TRBD1 covers 8 bases. The CDR3 extends over 14 amino acids. The V segment lost 6 bases and the J segment 1 base; nucleotides outside the gene matches: 4. Germline loops: CDR1 MDHEN, CDR2 SYDVKM. The CDR3 DNA reads as TGTGCCAGCAGGACAGGGGCTCAGAACACTGAAGCTTTCTTT. Amino acid sequence: CASRTGAQNTEAFF.

The gene calls are TRBV5-6 and TRBJ1-2; D gene unclear. The CDR3 loop spans 13 amino acids. Trimming cost V 4 bases and J 8 bases, with 15 bases left between them. Germline CDR1 is SGHDT and CDR2 is YYEEEE. The CDR3 region is CASSPGRASGYTF. As DNA, the CDR3 is TGTGCCAGCAGCCCTGGGCGGGCGAGCGGCTACACCTTC.

In the case of this clone: Mismatch with germline at one junction end may stem from a read error. V and J are TRBV6-1 and TRBJ1-5, with 9 bases matching TRBD1. Germline CDR1 is MNHNS and CDR2 is SASEGT. The CDR3 sequence is 15 residues long. CDR3 bases: TGTGCCAGCAGGGGACAGGGACCGTTGAATCATCCCCAGCATTTT. Translated, it gives CASRGQGPLNHPQHF.

V is TRBV4-1 and J is TRBJ2-3; 13 bases match TRBD2. CDR1 is MGHRA, CDR2 YSYEKL, per germline. The CDR3 covers 17 residues. Trimming cost V 3 bases and J 2 bases; bases outside gene matches: 5. CDR3 sequence: CASSQGGTSGNTDTQYF. Written as DNA, the CDR3 is TGCGCCAGCAGCCAGGGCGGGACTAGCGGGAACACAGATACGCAGTATTTT.

The chain uses TRBV5-4 and TRBJ2-3, with 7 bases aligning to TRBD1. The V gene end was trimmed by 4 bases and the J gene end by 1 base; junction bases not matched to a gene: 6. CDR3 length: 15 amino acids. Looked up from germline, CDR1 is SGHNT and CDR2 is YYREEE (reference sequence). Written as DNA, the CDR3 is TGTGCCAGCAGCCCGGACAGGAGAGGCACAGATACGCAGTATTTT. Translation gives CASSPDRRGTDTQYF. Based on the CDR3 plus reference TRBV5-4 and TRBJ2-3, the full variable domain is ETGVTQSPTHLIKTRGQQVTLRCSSQSGHNTVSWYQQALGQGPQFIFQYYREEENGRGNFPPRFSGLQFPNYSSELNVNALELDDSALYLCASSPDRRGTDTQYFGPGTRLTVL.

A single count supports this clone. The chain has TRBV28 and TRBJ2-4; D is uncertain. V lost 3 bases and J 1 base, leaving 10 bases between the germline ends. The CDR3 is 15 amino acids. Germline CDR1 and CDR2: MDHEN and SYDVKM. The CDR3 protein is CASSFLDLAKNIQYF. In DNA, the CDR3 is TGTGCCAGCAGTTTCCTAGACCTGGCCAAAAACATTCAGTACTTC. The variable domain in full, completed from reference TRBV28 and TRBJ2-4, reads DVKVTQSSRYLVKRTGEKVFLECVQDMDHENMFWYRQDPGLGLRLIYFSYDVKMKEKGDIPEGYSVSREKKERFSLILESASTNQTSMYLCASSFLDLAKNIQYFGAGTRLSVL.

The gene calls are TRBV7-2 and TRBJ2-1; 13 nucleotides line up with TRBD2. Germline V gives CDR1 SGHTA, CDR2 FQGNSA. V trimming: 3 bases; J trimming: 8 bases; junction bases outside the gene matches: 10. The CDR3 covers 17 residues. CDR3 in DNA: TGTGCCAGCAGCTTCCCCGGACTAGCGGGAGTAGACGATGAGCAGTTCTTC. This sequence encodes CASSFPGLAGVDDEQFF. The full variable domain, with the rest looked up from reference TRBV7-2 and TRBJ2-1, is GAGVSQSPSNKVTEKGKDVELRCDPISGHTALYWYRQSLGQGLEFLIYFQGNSAPDKSGLPSDRFSAERTGGSVSTLTIQRTQQEDSAVYLCASSFPGLAGVDDEQFFGPGTRLTVL.